This T cell receptor (beta chain) was obtained from a study of regulatory T cells in long-lasting Graves disease. This clonotype has more than one count but fewer than ten. What it binds is not known. Findings and limits, study-wide: Relative to newly diagnosed Graves' patients, persistent ones had lower TCR diversity. The work looked only at peripheral blood and did not look at thyroid tissue. Whereas new patients shared about a thousand public clonotypes, persistent patients shared more, at a few thousand.

Libraries of TCR beta came from iRepertoire HTBI primers plus Arm-PCR of CDR3 regions. One entry per CDR3 protein, called by TCRdb with MiXCR from the multiplex PCR reads. The sample carries about 470,000 distinct CDR3 sequences, about 15% recorded once. The time point denotes: newly diagnosed GD, antithyroid drugs for less than 3 months. Scientists built the TCR library using RNA that was extracted from PBMCs. V lost 2 bases and J lost 0, with 6 bases in between. The germline gives CDR1 SGHRS, CDR2 YFSETQ. The CDR3 has 15 amino acids. The data also belong to a second study, concerning T cells in Graves' hyperthyroidism and ophthalmopathy.

This sequence joins TRBV5-1 and TRBJ2-6, with D hard to call. The sequences come from peripheral blood mononuclear cells (PBMCs), collected at new diagnosis, from a patient treated with antithyroid drugs. The TCR was taken from a woman between 25 and 40 years old with Graves disease. The CDR3 here is CASSFHSSGANVLTF. As DNA, the CDR3 is TGCGCCAGCAGCTTTCACAGCTCTGGGGCCAACGTCCTGACTTTC. The whole variable domain, remainder taken from reference TRBV5-1 and TRBJ2-6, is KAGVTQTPRYLIKTRGQQVTLSCSPISGHRSVSWYQQTPGQGLQFLFEYFSETQRNKGNFPGRFSGRQFSNSRSEMNVSTLELGDSALYLCASSFHSSGANVLTFGAGSRLTVL.